Included here is one T cell receptor (beta chain) sequence, with context. Its antigen specificity is not known. No per-base quality is available; no much larger clone lies one base away. Other DNA sequences from this sample encode an identical CDR3 as well. During colonoscopy, one to two pinch biopsies were obtained from the rectum for research. No immunosuppressive medication had been given to the ulcerative colitis patients before the diagnostic colonoscopy. Before DNA isolation, rectal biopsies were subjected to proteinase K digestion. The Wizard kit (Promega) was used to extract genomic DNA from the blood and intestinal samples. The trim is 2 bases for V and 1 base for J, with a gap of 1 base between the germline ends. The CDR3 starts with the cysteine, ends with the phenylalanine, and has 12 residues. The retained sequence is limited to the CDR3, 36 bases, with the frame set at the first base. The germline V gene yields SGHTS for CDR1 and YDEGEE for CDR2.

These data come from a study of pediatric ulcerative colitis (dated by TCRdb to between 2018 and 2020). Regarding the complete study: Among the ulcerative colitis patients, about seven had pancolitis and two had left-sided colitis, and histology in every patient was consistent with ulcerative colitis. From nine newly diagnosed, treatment-naive pediatric ulcerative colitis patients and four non-IBD control children, paired blood and rectal samples were collected. The Pediatric Ulcerative Colitis Activity Index classified a couple of patients as having mild disease, four as having moderate disease and three as having acute severe colitis.

The research as a whole found: Only four individuals were included in the healthy control group, which was small. Repertoires were derived from total lymphocyte DNA, so rare subsets such as regulatory T cells may have patterns not reflected. Autologous blood-rectal clonal overlap was significantly higher in ulcerative colitis patients than in controls, suggesting increased T cell trafficking to inflamed tissue. Rectal repertoire features separated controls, mild-moderate and acute severe colitis patients; acute severe colitis showed reduced rectal diversity due to clonal expansions. Two rectal CDR3 clonotypes were present in all ulcerative colitis patients and in none of the controls. For technical reasons, the blood samples of two patients yielded substantially fewer templates, so those samples were excluded from the blood-rectal overlap analysis. Blood-derived T cells may have been included in the rectal pinch biopsies, particularly in patients with overt colitis.

Rearranged CDR3 beta regions were amplified from genomic DNA with multiplex V and J primers using the immunoSEQ TRB Survey service. Survey-level sequencing depth of up to 500,000 reads per sample was used to keep depth equal across samples. The libraries were purified and pooled, then sequenced using Illumina technology. The authors processed their data as follows. Productive clonality, sample overlap, pairwise scatters, CDR3 beta length, V/D/J gene usage and productiveness were all assessed with the immunoSEQ online tools. Calculated diversity was defined as the number of unique rearrangements divided by total templates, multiplied by 100, and Shannon and Simpson indices were computed as well. Principal component analysis was performed on Z-score normalized data with the R prcomp function and the ggbiplot package. Morisita's index was used to measure clonal overlap between blood and rectum within each subject. TCRdb carries this immuneACCESS record with in-frame sequences only. Its versions omit some clonotypes, under half of them owing to an unresolved V gene in the studies checked, with the rest unexplained. The V and J calls and the clone size are those of that table, but D and trimming were determined from the DNA. The sample contains 30,000 to 40,000 clones, roughly 77% of them found a single time. 0.9% to 1.2% of the sample belongs to the ten largest clones.

This sequence uses TRBV5-8 and TRBJ1-5; the D gene is unclear. Sequencing was carried out using gut tissue. The receptor was derived from a boy aged 10-17 years with mild ulcerative colitis. The sequenced DNA: TGTGCCAGCAGCTTCAGCAATCAGCCCCAGCATTTT. The encoded protein is CASSFSNQPQHF.